The 26 T cell receptor beta chains below all came from one sample that was sequenced in a study of regulatory T cells in long-lasting Graves disease. Assembly of TCR beta libraries relied on iRepertoire HTBI primers together with Arm-PCR of CDR3 regions. TCRdb processed the multiplex PCR reads anew with MiXCR; each CDR3 protein has one entry. The table records around 460,000 distinct CDR3 sequences, 13% to 15% of them present only once. Time point denoted: newly diagnosed GD, antithyroid drugs for less than 3 months. Making the TCR library involved RNA that had been extracted from PBMCs. The same sample was also used in a study of T cells in Graves' hyperthyroidism and ophthalmopathy.

The specimen was peripheral blood mononuclear cells (PBMCs), collected at new diagnosis, from a patient treated with antithyroid drugs. These receptors all come from a woman between 45 and 60 years old with Graves disease.

The chain recombines TRBV12-3 or TRBV12-4 with TRBJ2-7; TRBD1 aligns across 8 bases. V was pared by 4 bases and J by 0 bases, with 2 bases of the junction left unmatched. There are 14 residues in the CDR3. The DNA of the CDR3 is TGTGCCAGCAGTTGGACAGGGCCCTCCTACGAGCAGTACTTC. This translates into CASSWTGPSYEQYF.

V gene TRBV7-9 combines with J gene TRBJ1-1, with D possibly TRBD1 on 6 matching bases. The length of the CDR3 is 14 residues. CDR1 is SEHNR and CDR2 is FQNEAQ in the germline V gene (reference sequence). The V gene lost 1 base and the J gene lost 5 bases, with 11 bases spanning the gap. CDR3 loop: CASSLVGGRTEAFF. CDR3 nucleotide sequence: TGTGCCAGCAGCTTAGTGGGGGGGCGGACTGAAGCTTTCTTT.

This clonotype was counted at least ten times. The rearrangement links TRBV10-3 to TRBJ1-1; 7 bases fit TRBD1. With 0 bases clipped from V and 4 bases from J, the junction kept 5 bases outside the gene matches. Germline lookup yields CDR1 ENHRY and CDR2 SYGVKD. The CDR3 runs to 15 residues. The CDR3 loop is CAISESRQGTTEAFF. Here the CDR3 DNA reads TGTGCCATCAGTGAGTCGAGACAGGGCACCACTGAAGCTTTCTTT.

CDR3 residues: CASSSSTGHLNYGYTF. The CDR3 nucleotides read TGCGCCAGCAGCTCGTCAACGGGACATCTTAACTATGGCTACACCTTC. The chain carries TRBV5-1 and TRBJ1-2; D possibly corresponds to TRBD1 (6 bases). Germline V gene data show CDR1 as SGHRS and CDR2 as YFSETQ. CDR3 length equals 16 residues. V lost 3 bases to trimming and J lost 1 base, with 16 bases between them.

The chain has TRBV20-1 and TRBJ2-4; the D gene is possibly TRBD2 (5 bases). Germline CDR1 is DFQATT and CDR2 is SNEGSKA (reference sequence). Trimming removed 5 bases from V and 13 bases from J, with 24 bases in between. CDR3 size: 14 residues. The CDR3 region has the DNA TGCAGTGCTCCTACGGGGTACTCCTACAATGAGCAGTACTTC. Its protein product is CSAPTGYSYNEQYF.

This clonotype turned up a few times. This chain links TRBV19 with TRBJ2-2; no clear D. The germline gives CDR1 LNHDA, CDR2 SQIVND (reference sequence). The CDR3 totals 15 residues. V shed 2 bases and J shed 4 bases, with 11 bases lying between them. The CDR3 is CASSIRGDVTGELFF. The CDR3 nucleotides are TGTGCCAGTAGTATACGCGGAGATGTCACCGGGGAGCTGTTTTTT.

This clonotype was observed many times. The gene calls are TRBV5-6 and TRBJ2-2; D remains ambiguous. Germline V CDR1 and CDR2: SGHDT, YYEEEE. The CDR3 sequence is 12 residues long. Trimming took 5 bases from V and 6 from J, leaving 8 bases between them. This CDR3 reads CASRVGAGELFF. CDR3 coding DNA: TGTGCCAGCAGAGTTGGTGCCGGGGAGCTGTTTTTT.

This clonotype came up many times. The chain uses TRBV6-1 and TRBJ2-2, with a tentative D call TRBD2 (5 bases). V was trimmed by 4 bases and J by 6 bases, leaving 15 bases between them. The CDR3 has 15 amino acids. Germline values: CDR1 MNHNS, CDR2 SASEGT. CDR3 residues: CASSGRTVWAGELFF. In DNA, the CDR3 is TGTGCCAGCAGTGGGAGGACGGTCTGGGCCGGGGAGCTGTTTTTT.

This clonotype appeared once. It may be a read error: a sequence one base away is much more abundant. This rearrangement joins TRBV10-3 to TRBJ2-7; TRBD1 agrees at 7 bases. Germline V gene data show CDR1 as ENHRY and CDR2 as SYGVKD. The CDR3 loop spans 15 amino acids. V was clipped by 4 bases and J by 5 bases; unmatched bases: 11. The CDR3 DNA follows: TGTGCCATCAGTGGGCGACAGGGTGGTCCCCACGAGCAGTACTTC. Its protein is CAISGRQGGPHEQYF.

The chain uses TRBV5-4 and TRBJ2-2; TRBD1 is a possible D gene (8 bases). CDR1 is SGHNT and CDR2 is YYREEE in the germline V gene (reference sequence). This CDR3 contains 16 residues. Between the trimmed V and J ends, which lost 4 bases and 5 bases, there was a span of 18 bases. The CDR3 loop reads CASSPALQGGTGELFF. As DNA, the CDR3 is TGTGCCAGCAGCCCGGCGCTACAGGGGGGGACCGGGGAGCTGTTTTTT.

Points on this clonotype: A much larger clone lies a single base off, so this may be a read error. This chain uses TRBV6-2 or TRBV6-3 with TRBJ1-1; the D gene is possibly TRBD1 (6 bases). The CDR3 sequence is 14 residues long. Germline CDR1 reads MNHEY; CDR2 reads SVGEGT. The CDR3 nucleotides are TGTGCCTGCAGCCCACAGGGTGTATTAACTGAAGCTTTCTTT. Translated, it gives CACSPQGVLTEAFF.

This clonotype was counted many times. This sequence joins TRBV11-2 and TRBJ1-1, with a weak D call TRBD1 (5 bases). This CDR3 comprises 16 residues. Trimming stripped 6 bases from V and 5 bases from J, with 22 bases between. Germline CDR1 is SGHAT and CDR2 is FQNNGV. This chain's CDR3 is CASSQYVQGGKTEAFF. The CDR3 nucleotides are TGTGCCAGCAGTCAATACGTCCAGGGAGGCAAGACTGAAGCTTTCTTT.

This clonotype was seen many times. The rearrangement links TRBV2 to TRBJ2-3; no clear D gene. V dropped 3 bases and J dropped 1 base, with 11 bases sitting between them. Germline loops: CDR1 SNHLY, CDR2 FYNNEI. CDR3 length: 15 residues. CDR3 DNA: TGTGCCAGCAGTGACGTCTTAACCGGCACAGATACGCAGTATTTT. Amino acid sequence: CASSDVLTGTDTQYF.

Concerning this clonotype: This may arise from a read error, as a much more abundant clone is one base away. Because the CDR3 is missing its conserved closing phenylalanine or tryptophan, this is likely a read error. The chain couples TRBV11-3 to TRBJ2-1; 11 nucleotides line up with TRBD2. The germline V gene has CDR1 SGHNT and CDR2 YENEEA. V lost 5 bases, J lost 4 bases, and 10 bases stayed unmatched. The CDR3 consists of 17 residues. CDR3: CASSPRPGTSGYNEQFV. The CDR3 bases are TGTGCCAGCAGCCCCCGTCCCGGGACTAGCGGTTACAATGAGCAGTTCGTC.

At least ten counts were recorded for this clonotype. The chain employs TRBV9 and TRBJ2-2; 11 bases align to TRBD2. The V segment lost 7 bases and the J segment 2 bases; nucleotides outside the gene matches: 7. This CDR3 spans 16 amino acids. Germline CDR1 reads SGDLS; CDR2 reads YYNGEE. CDR3 DNA sequence: TGTGCCAGCTCACCAACTAGCGGGAGAAACACCGGGGAGCTGTTTTTT. This sequence encodes CASSPTSGRNTGELFF.

In its sample, this clonotype was seen a few times. The CDR3 DNA reads as TGTGCCAGCAGCTTATCCCTGACAGATCCAACGGATACGCAGTATTTT. Translation gives CASSLSLTDPTDTQYF. This chain connects TRBV7-9 to TRBJ2-3; a weak D match, TRBD1 (5 bases). V gave up 2 bases and J gave up 6 bases, with 18 bases separating them. The germline V gene has CDR1 SEHNR and CDR2 FQNEAQ (reference sequence). This CDR3 is built from 16 residues. Full variable domain (rest looked up from reference TRBV7-9 and TRBJ2-3): DTGVSQNPRHKITKRGQNVTFRCDPISEHNRLYWYRQTLGQGPEFLTYFQNEAQLEKSRLLSDRFSAERPKGSFSTLEIQRTEQGDSAMYLCASSLSLTDPTDTQYFGPGTRLTVL.

Turning to this clonotype: A far larger clone is just one base off, so this is likely a read error. The CDR3 spells CASSLATGALAGAYEQFF. CDR3 DNA: TGTGCCAGCAGTTTAGCGACGGGTGCTCTAGCGGGAGCATACGAGCAGTTCTTC. The chain has TRBV12-3 or TRBV12-4 and TRBJ2-1; 10 bases map to TRBD2. The length of the CDR3 is 18 residues. V gave up 0 bases and J gave up 10 bases; unmatched junction bases: 15.

Concerning this clonotype itself: Since a much larger clone is just one base distant, this may be a read error. This chain connects TRBV7-2 to TRBJ2-1; 11 nucleotides line up with TRBD2. Looked up from germline, CDR1 is SGHTA and CDR2 is FQGNSA. CDR3 size: 16 residues. The V segment lost 4 bases and the J segment 7 bases; nucleotides outside the gene matches: 9. This CDR3 is CASSSSGLAEANEQFF. CDR3 DNA: TGTGCCAGCAGCTCGTCGGGACTAGCGGAAGCAAATGAGCAGTTCTTC.

This clonotype showed up just a few times. The chain couples TRBV19 to TRBJ1-2, with TRBD1 as a possible D gene (5 bases). CDR1 is LNHDA, CDR2 SQIVND, per germline (reference sequence). The CDR3 consists of 15 residues. With 2 bases removed from V and 4 bases from J, the gap between germline ends came to 14 bases. Here the CDR3 reads CASSIQLDSFYGYTF. The DNA for the CDR3 is TGTGCCAGTAGTATACAATTAGACAGCTTCTATGGCTACACCTTC.

This clonotype was observed at least ten times. The chain combines TRBV5-1 with TRBJ2-7, with D possibly being TRBD2 (6 bases). Trimming took off 2 bases at V and 2 bases at J, with 14 bases between the two ends. Per germline, CDR1 SGHRS and CDR2 YFSETQ. CDR3 size: 15 residues. The CDR3 here is CASSLRDSPTYEQYF. CDR3 bases: TGCGCCAGCAGCTTACGGGACTCACCTACCTACGAGCAGTACTTC.

Ten or more counts support this clonotype. A much larger clone lies one base from this, so it may be a read error. The genes are TRBV6-2 or TRBV6-3 and TRBJ2-7, with D perhaps matching TRBD1 or TRBD2 (6 bases each). Germline V CDR1 and CDR2: MNHEY, SVGEGT. The germline V and J ends were trimmed by 2 bases and 2 bases, with 7 bases remaining between them. The CDR3 runs 13 residues. The CDR3 DNA reads as TGTGCCAGCAGTTACGGGGGGCCCTACGAGCAGTACTTC. Protein: CASSYGGPYEQYF.

In this sample, this clonotype turned up many times. J is TRBJ2-3 and V is TRBV5-1; maybe TRBD2 (7 bases). CDR1 is SGHRS, CDR2 YFSETQ, per germline. This CDR3 spans 15 amino acids. V was cut by 6 bases and J by 4 bases, with 18 bases left in between. Here the CDR3 reads CASTPEGGGADTQYF. In DNA form, the CDR3 reads TGCGCCAGCACCCCGGAGGGAGGGGGGGCAGATACGCAGTATTTT.

This clonotype was found a few times. One junction end disagrees with the germline gene, perhaps due to a read error. The rearrangement joins TRBV12-3 or TRBV12-4 to TRBJ1-2, with D perhaps TRBD1 (5 bases). The length of the CDR3 is 13 residues. The CDR3 DNA sequence: TGTGTCAGCAGTCCCCCGGGGACCTATGGCTACACCTTC. Amino acids: CVSSPPGTYGYTF.

This clonotype was seen at least ten times. V usage is TRBV6-2 or TRBV6-3 and J usage is TRBJ2-3, with 15 positions matching TRBD2. This CDR3 is built from 15 residues. Germline CDR1 MNHEY, CDR2 SVGEGT. V shed 5 bases and J 7 bases; nucleotides not matched to a gene: 4. CDR3 sequence: CASSGTSGRSNTQYF. The CDR3 DNA reads TGTGCCAGCAGTGGGACTAGCGGGAGGTCAAATACGCAGTATTTT.

This clonotype was seen ten or more times. The chain is built from TRBV9 and TRBJ2-5; 11 bases match TRBD1. Germline lookup yields CDR1 SGDLS and CDR2 YYNGEE. With 4 bases clipped from V and 1 base from J, the junction kept 6 bases outside the gene matches. The CDR3 extends over 16 amino acids. DNA of the CDR3: TGTGCCAGCAGCCCGGGGACAGGGGGTCCCCAAGAGACCCAGTACTTC. Its translation: CASSPGTGGPQETQYF.

V gene TRBV6-1 combines with J gene TRBJ1-2, with D maybe TRBD1 (5 bases). CDR1 is MNHNS, CDR2 SASEGT, per germline. V was clipped by 3 bases and J by 3 bases, with 11 bases between them. The CDR3 covers 14 residues. The CDR3 region is CASSEPGSDYGYTF. CDR3 coding DNA: TGTGCCAGCAGTGAGCCAGGGTCGGACTATGGCTACACCTTC.